These 29 T cell receptor beta chains share one sample of origin, sequenced in a study of blood T cells in healthy people across ages. A J-beta primer mix and a sample-barcoded 5' primer were used in a second PCR of about 7 to 12 cycles. From the 5' RACE reads, TCRdb called clonotypes with MiXCR, one entry per CDR3 protein. The sample holds approximately 850,000 distinct CDR3 sequences; roughly 64% are singletons and the top ten take roughly 22%. The sample taken for sequencing was blood. The receptors stem from a man aged 25-40 years in good health.

The chain couples TRBV29-1 to TRBJ1-2; 9 nucleotides align to TRBD1. Germline-derived CDR1 and CDR2 are SQVTM and ANQGSEA. CDR3 size: 12 residues. The J segment lost 8 bases and the V segment lost 6 bases, leaving 7 bases of the junction unmatched. This chain's CDR3 is CSVKQGADGYTF. The CDR3 DNA follows: TGCAGCGTCAAACAGGGGGCGGACGGCTACACCTTC.

This clonotype appeared once. The V and J genes are TRBV20-1 and TRBJ2-3, with 7 bases that match TRBD1. The V gene's germline CDR1 is DFQATT and CDR2 SNEGSKA (reference sequence). V lost 3 bases, J lost 1 base, and 4 bases stayed unmatched. This CDR3 is built from 14 residues. Here the CDR3 reads CSARGDSRTDTQYF. The CDR3 DNA is TGCAGTGCTAGGGGGGACAGCCGCACAGATACGCAGTATTTT.

The chain joins TRBV5-1 to TRBJ2-1; 8 bases match TRBD2. This CDR3 contains 15 residues. Germline values: CDR1 SGHRS, CDR2 YFSETQ. The ends lost 4 bases at V and 0 bases at J; junction bases unmatched: 3. For the CDR3, the DNA is TGCGCCAGCAGCGACGGGACTAGCTCCTACAATGAGCAGTTCTTC. Translating gives CASSDGTSSYNEQFF.

V and J are TRBV9 and TRBJ1-1, with 7 bases that match TRBD1. This CDR3 is built from 13 residues. Trimming removed 5 bases from V and 5 bases from J; junction bases left unmatched: 6. Germline V gene lookup returns CDR1 SGDLS and CDR2 YYNGEE. The CDR3 sequence is CASSRQGKTEAFF. The CDR3 region has the DNA TGTGCCAGCAGTAGACAGGGAAAGACTGAAGCTTTCTTT. The variable domain in full, completed from reference TRBV9 and TRBJ1-1, reads DSGVTQTPKHLITATGQRVTLRCSPRSGDLSVYWYQQSLDQGLQFLIQYYNGEERAKGNILERFSAQQFPDLHSELNLSSLELGDSALYFCASSRQGKTEAFFGQGTRLTVV.

The gene calls are TRBV24-1 and TRBJ2-5; no clear D gene. Germline V CDR1 and CDR2: KGHDR, SFDVKD. This CDR3 has 13 residues. The V and J ends lost 2 bases and 2 bases respectively, with 5 bases between them. The chain's CDR3 is CATSDSGQETQYF. The DNA of the CDR3 is TGTGCCACCAGTGATTCCGGACAAGAGACCCAGTACTTC.

The chain has TRBV7-3 and TRBJ2-1, with a weak D call TRBD2 (6 bases). Per the germline V gene, CDR1 is SGHTA and CDR2 is FQGTGA. The CDR3 contains 11 residues. The V end was cut by 5 bases, the J end by 10 bases, with 9 bases between. Here the CDR3 DNA reads TGTGCCAGCAGCATTAGCGGAGAGCAGTTCTTC. Translating gives CASSISGEQFF.

The chain couples TRBV20-1 to TRBJ1-2; TRBD1 is a possible D gene (5 bases). This CDR3 is 12 amino acids long. V lost 5 bases and J 7 bases, leaving 14 bases between the germline ends. The germline CDR1 and CDR2 sequences are DFQATT and SNEGSKA (reference sequence). DNA of the CDR3: TGCAGTGCTGCCCTGCAGGGAGGTGGCTACACCTTC. It yields the protein CSAALQGGGYTF.

This clonotype was observed a single time. The chain joins TRBV30 to TRBJ2-4; D is possibly TRBD1 or TRBD2 (6 bases each). The J call may be incorrect, as the DNA end agrees better with TRBJ2-7. CDR3 length: 14 amino acids. Germline CDR1 is GTSNPN and CDR2 is SVGIG (reference sequence). In DNA form, the CDR3 reads TGTGCCTGGAGTGTTGGAGGGGGTGCCGACGAGCAGTACTTC. Amino acids: CAWSVGGGADEQYF.

This rearrangement joins TRBV10-2 to TRBJ2-3; TRBD2 is a possible D gene (6 bases). This CDR3 contains 17 residues. V lost 3 bases to trimming and J lost 2 bases, with 18 bases between them. Per germline, CDR1 WSHSY and CDR2 SAAADI. The CDR3 loop is CASSEVERAEVTDTQYF. The CDR3 region has the DNA TGCGCCAGCAGTGAAGTCGAGCGGGCAGAGGTCACAGATACGCAGTATTTT.

J is TRBJ2-3 and V is TRBV12-3 or TRBV12-4; D is unclear. The CDR3 loop spans 15 amino acids. V was trimmed by 5 bases and J by 0 bases, leaving 12 bases between them. CDR3 in DNA: TGTGCCAGCAGTGTCCTGGCGACTAGCACAGATACGCAGTATTTT. It yields the protein CASSVLATSTDTQYF.

This clonotype came up many times. The chain recombines TRBV20-1 with TRBJ2-3; D may be TRBD1 (6 bases). With 0 bases removed from V and 0 bases from J, the gap between germline ends came to 13 bases. CDR3 size: 16 residues. Germline lookup yields CDR1 DFQATT and CDR2 SNEGSKA (reference sequence). The CDR3 loop is CSARDNKQGSTDTQYF. CDR3 nucleotide sequence: TGCAGTGCTAGAGATAATAAACAGGGAAGCACAGATACGCAGTATTTT.

The chain has TRBV3-1 and TRBJ2-5; D gene unclear. CDR1 and CDR2 (germline): LGHDT, YNNKEL (reference sequence). The V end was cut by 1 base, the J end by 4 bases, with 13 bases between. The CDR3 extends over 15 amino acids. Here the CDR3 reads CASSQGPRRRETQYF. The CDR3 DNA follows: TGTGCCAGCAGCCAAGGTCCGCGTCGGCGAGAGACCCAGTACTTC.

The rearrangement links TRBV27 to TRBJ2-3; TRBD2 matches at 7 bases. The CDR3 contains 16 residues. CDR1 is MNHEY and CDR2 is SMNVEV in the germline V gene (reference sequence). Trimming took 8 bases from V and 2 from J; bases not matched to a gene: 13. Written as DNA, the CDR3 is TGTGCCAGCGGCCCATTACAAGCGGGACTCACAGATACGCAGTATTTT. As protein: CASGPLQAGLTDTQYF.

A single count supports this clonotype. This rearrangement joins TRBV20-1 to TRBJ1-5; D call uncertain. Per the germline V gene, CDR1 is DFQATT and CDR2 is SNEGSKA (reference sequence). This CDR3 has 13 residues. Trimming shortened V by 3 bases and J by 5 bases, and 11 bases separated the two germline ends. The CDR3 loop reads CSARSSRDQPQHF. CDR3 nucleotide sequence: TGCAGTGCTAGGTCCTCCCGGGATCAGCCCCAGCATTTT.

This clonotype was detected only a few times. This chain uses TRBV7-2 with TRBJ1-2, with D hard to call. The V gene lost 2 bases and the J gene lost 7 bases, with 11 bases spanning the gap. Germline CDR1 SGHTA, CDR2 FQGNSA. The CDR3 is made up of 13 amino acids. CDR3 DNA sequence: TGTGCCAGCAGCTTAACTCTAAACGCTGGCTACACCTTC. Encoded protein: CASSLTLNAGYTF.

This chain connects TRBV29-1 to TRBJ2-1; D is perhaps TRBD2 (6 bases). CDR1 is SQVTM, CDR2 ANQGSEA, per germline. V lost 4 bases, J lost 1 base, and 17 bases lay in between. This CDR3 region has 16 residues. The CDR3 DNA is TGCAGCGTTGCAGCGGGTACCTTCGGGTCCTACAATGAGCAGTTCTTC. This codes for CSVAAGTFGSYNEQFF.

The chain recombines TRBV5-1 with TRBJ2-1; the match to TRBD1 covers 7 bases. The CDR3 is made up of 15 amino acids. CDR1 and CDR2 (germline): SGHRS, YFSETQ. Trimming removed 0 bases from V and 7 bases from J; junction bases left unmatched: 7. The CDR3 DNA reads as TGCGCCAGCAGCTTGGACGAGGGGGCATCGAATGAGCAGTTCTTC. Protein: CASSLDEGASNEQFF.

The chain is built from TRBV4-1 and TRBJ1-5, with D perhaps matching TRBD1 (6 bases). The CDR3 length is 16 residues. The V gene lost 3 bases and the J gene lost 0 bases, with 12 bases spanning the gap. Germline values: CDR1 MGHRA, CDR2 YSYEKL. CDR3 coding DNA: TGCGCCAGCAGCCACCGACAGGATTCTAGCAATCAGCCCCAGCATTTT. Translation: CASSHRQDSSNQPQHF.

The chain joins TRBV20-1 to TRBJ2-3, with 7 positions matching TRBD2. The germline gives CDR1 DFQATT, CDR2 SNEGSKA (reference sequence). This CDR3 spans 14 amino acids. Trimming took 0 bases from V and 4 from J; bases not matched to a gene: 4. CDR3 DNA sequence: TGCAGTGCTAGAGATGCCCGGGAGGCAGATACGCAGTATTTT. Its translation: CSARDAREADTQYF.

This chain links TRBV5-1 with TRBJ1-2, with D hard to call. V was pared by 4 bases and J by 4 bases, with 11 bases between. Germline V gives CDR1 SGHRS, CDR2 YFSETQ. The CDR3 spans 13 residues. CDR3 nucleotide sequence: TGCGCCAGCAGCCCCACCGACGGCTATGGCTACACCTTC. Translation: CASSPTDGYGYTF.

This clonotype was observed a handful of times. V gene TRBV29-1 combines with J gene TRBJ1-2; D gene unclear. Trimming left V 3 bases short and J 2 bases short, with 13 bases between. CDR3 length equals 14 residues. Germline V gives CDR1 SQVTM, CDR2 ANQGSEA. This chain's CDR3 is CSVDGGVDNYGYTF. The CDR3 DNA is TGCAGCGTTGACGGTGGGGTGGACAACTATGGCTACACCTTC.

The chain couples TRBV6-5 to TRBJ2-1, with 16 bases aligning to TRBD2. Trimming at V came to 5 bases and at J to 15 bases, leaving 7 bases not matched to a gene. Germline-derived CDR1 and CDR2 are MNHEY and SVGAGI. The CDR3 is 14 amino acids. This chain's CDR3 is CASSPLGTSGGGFF. The DNA for the CDR3 is TGTGCCAGCAGTCCTCTAGGGACTAGCGGGGGGGGGTTCTTC.

The genes are TRBV10-3 and TRBJ2-3; TRBD2 matches 12 bases. The CDR3 is 14 residues long. Germline CDR1 is ENHRY and CDR2 is SYGVKD. The V and J ends lost 8 bases and 1 base, in that order; junction bases with no gene match: 1. CDR3 nucleotides: TGTGCCATCCGACTAGCGGGGGGCACAGATACGCAGTATTTT. Its protein is CAIRLAGGTDTQYF.

The chain uses TRBV15 and TRBJ1-2; D ambiguous. The CDR3 consists of 13 residues. Trimming removed 5 bases at V and 1 base at J, with 8 bases between. Germline V CDR1 and CDR2: LNHNV, YYDKDF (reference sequence). DNA of the CDR3: TGTGCCACCAGCTTCGGGGTTAACTATGGCTACACCTTC. Residues: CATSFGVNYGYTF.

The gene calls are TRBV3-1 and TRBJ1-2, with 9 bases identical to TRBD1. V dropped 0 bases and J dropped 8; count of bases not matched to a gene: 10. Germline CDR1 is LGHDT and CDR2 is YNNKEL (reference sequence). The CDR3 length is 16 residues. CDR3 DNA sequence: TGTGCCAGCAGCCAAGACAAGGACAGGGGAGTAGAGGGCTACACCTTC. Its translation is CASSQDKDRGVEGYTF.

This clonotype was seen a few times. This chain joins TRBV7-2 and TRBJ1-2; D unresolved. Germline loops: CDR1 SGHTA, CDR2 FQGNSA. Trimming took off 0 bases at V and 4 bases at J, with 9 bases between the two ends. The CDR3 covers 14 residues. Written as DNA, the CDR3 is TGTGCCAGCAGCTTAGCCGTCCAGGCCTATGGCTACACCTTC. Protein product: CASSLAVQAYGYTF.

A few counts support this clonotype. The J gene is TRBJ2-5, the V gene TRBV12-5; D call uncertain. Germline lookup yields CDR1 LGHNT and CDR2 FRNRAP. Trimming cost V 4 bases and J 5 bases, with 8 bases left between them. The length of the CDR3 is 12 residues. In DNA form, the CDR3 reads TGTGCTAGTGGTTCCGGTTGGGAGACCCAGTACTTC. This translates into CASGSGWETQYF.

This clonotype has just a few counts. This chain connects TRBV20-1 to TRBJ2-3, with D perhaps matching TRBD2 (5 bases). Trimming stripped 7 bases from V and 4 bases from J, with 21 bases between. The CDR3 spans 15 residues. Germline V CDR1 and CDR2: DFQATT, SNEGSKA (reference sequence). In nucleotides, the CDR3 is TGCAGTGGTAGGGCCCTCGGGCGGGTTGCAGATACGCAGTATTTT. It translates to CSGRALGRVADTQYF.

V and J are TRBV11-2 and TRBJ2-1; D is uncertain. CDR1 is SGHAT, CDR2 FQNNGV, per germline. There are 15 residues in the CDR3. The V end was cut by 2 bases, the J end by 0 bases, with 8 bases between. The CDR3 loop is CASSLQLSSYNEQFF. The CDR3 DNA follows: TGTGCCAGCAGCTTACAGCTTAGCTCCTACAATGAGCAGTTCTTC.